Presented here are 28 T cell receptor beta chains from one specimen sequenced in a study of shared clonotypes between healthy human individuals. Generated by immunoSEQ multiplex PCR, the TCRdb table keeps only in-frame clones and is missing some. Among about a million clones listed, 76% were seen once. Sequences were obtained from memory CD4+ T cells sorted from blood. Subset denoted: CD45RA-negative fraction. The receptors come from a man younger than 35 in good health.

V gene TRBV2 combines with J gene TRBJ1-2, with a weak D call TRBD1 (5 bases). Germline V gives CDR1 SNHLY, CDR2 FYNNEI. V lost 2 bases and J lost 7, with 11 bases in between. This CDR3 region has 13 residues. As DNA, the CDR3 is TGTGCCAGCAGTGAAAACGAGCAGGGTGGCTACACCTTC. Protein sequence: CASSENEQGGYTF.

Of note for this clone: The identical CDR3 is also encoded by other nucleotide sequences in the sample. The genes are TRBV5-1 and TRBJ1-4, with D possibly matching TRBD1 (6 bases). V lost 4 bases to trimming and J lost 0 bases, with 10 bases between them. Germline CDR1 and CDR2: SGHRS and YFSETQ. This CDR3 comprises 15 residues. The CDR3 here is CASSRTGTTNEKLFF. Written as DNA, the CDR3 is TGCGCCAGCAGCCGTACAGGGACAACTAATGAAAAACTGTTTTTT.

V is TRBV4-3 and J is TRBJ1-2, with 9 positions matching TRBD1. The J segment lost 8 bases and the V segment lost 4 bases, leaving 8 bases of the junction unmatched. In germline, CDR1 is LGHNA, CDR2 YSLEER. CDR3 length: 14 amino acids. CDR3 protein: CASSRAQGARGYTF. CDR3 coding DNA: TGCGCCAGCAGCCGCGCACAGGGGGCTCGCGGCTACACCTTC.

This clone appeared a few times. The CDR3 spells CASHRDNSPLHF. The DNA of the CDR3 is TGTGCCTCCCACAGGGATAATTCACCCCTCCACTTT. This chain joins TRBV30 and TRBJ1-6; tentative D call: TRBD1 (6 bases). Trimming pared 7 bases from V and 5 bases from J, leaving 9 bases between. CDR3 length equals 12 residues. Germline V CDR1 and CDR2: GTSNPN, SVGIG (reference sequence).

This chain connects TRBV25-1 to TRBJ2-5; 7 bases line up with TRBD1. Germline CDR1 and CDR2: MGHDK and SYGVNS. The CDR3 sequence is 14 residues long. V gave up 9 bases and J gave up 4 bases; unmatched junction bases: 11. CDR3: CARPIQGLGETQYF. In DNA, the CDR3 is TGTGCCAGGCCTATACAGGGGTTGGGAGAGACCCAGTACTTC.

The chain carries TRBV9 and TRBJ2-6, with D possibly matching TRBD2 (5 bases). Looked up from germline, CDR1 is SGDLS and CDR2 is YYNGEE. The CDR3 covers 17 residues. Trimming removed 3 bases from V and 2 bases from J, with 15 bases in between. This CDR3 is CASSATLGVAGANVLTF. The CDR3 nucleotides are TGTGCCAGCAGCGCCACTCTCGGGGTAGCTGGGGCCAACGTCCTGACTTTC.

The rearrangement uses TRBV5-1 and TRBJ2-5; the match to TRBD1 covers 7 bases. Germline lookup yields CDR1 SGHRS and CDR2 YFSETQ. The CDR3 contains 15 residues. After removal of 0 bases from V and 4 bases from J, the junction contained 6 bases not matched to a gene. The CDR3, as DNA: TGCGCCAGCAGCTTGGAGAGGGGGCAGGGAGAGACCCAGTACTTC. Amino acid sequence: CASSLERGQGETQYF.

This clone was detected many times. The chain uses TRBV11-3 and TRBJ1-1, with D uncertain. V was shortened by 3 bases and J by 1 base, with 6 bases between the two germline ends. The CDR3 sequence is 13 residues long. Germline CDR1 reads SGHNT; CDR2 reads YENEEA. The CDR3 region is CASSLTENTEAFF. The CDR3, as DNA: TGTGCCAGCAGCTTGACTGAGAACACTGAAGCTTTCTTT.

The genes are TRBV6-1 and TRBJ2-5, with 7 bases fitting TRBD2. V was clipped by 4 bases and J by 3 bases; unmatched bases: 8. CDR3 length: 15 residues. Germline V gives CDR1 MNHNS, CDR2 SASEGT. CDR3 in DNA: TGTGCCAGCAGTGCGACTAGCACCAACAAAGAGACCCAGTACTTC. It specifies CASSATSTNKETQYF.

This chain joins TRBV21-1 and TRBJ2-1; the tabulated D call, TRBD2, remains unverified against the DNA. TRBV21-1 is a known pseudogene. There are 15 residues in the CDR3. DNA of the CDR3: TGTGCCAGCAGCAATCTAGCGCTCTCCTACAATGAGCAGTTCTTC. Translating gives CASSNLALSYNEQFF.

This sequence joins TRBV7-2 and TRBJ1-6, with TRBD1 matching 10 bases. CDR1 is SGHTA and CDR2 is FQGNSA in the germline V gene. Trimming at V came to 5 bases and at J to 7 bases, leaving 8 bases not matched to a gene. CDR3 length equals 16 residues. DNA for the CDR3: TGTGCCAGCAGCCCCGGGACAGGGGTTCAGAATTCACCCCTCCACTTT. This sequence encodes CASSPGTGVQNSPLHF.

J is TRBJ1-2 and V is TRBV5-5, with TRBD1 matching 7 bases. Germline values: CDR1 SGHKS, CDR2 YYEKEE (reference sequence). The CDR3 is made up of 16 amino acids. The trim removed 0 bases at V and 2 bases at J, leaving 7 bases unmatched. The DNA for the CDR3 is TGTGCCAGCAGCTTGGGCCCAGACAGGGTCAACTATGGCTACACCTTC. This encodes CASSLGPDRVNYGYTF.

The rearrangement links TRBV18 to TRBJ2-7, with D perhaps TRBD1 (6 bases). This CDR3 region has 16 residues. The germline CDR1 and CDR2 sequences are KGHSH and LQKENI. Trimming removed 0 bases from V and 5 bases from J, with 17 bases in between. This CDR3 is CASSPPGTGSQHEQYF. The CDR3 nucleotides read TGTGCCAGCTCACCACCGGGCACAGGGTCCCAACACGAGCAGTACTTC. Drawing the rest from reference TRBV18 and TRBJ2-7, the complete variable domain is NAGVMQNPRHLVRRRGQEARLRCSPMKGHSHVYWYRQLPEEGLKFMVYLQKENIIDESGMPKERFSAEFPKEGPSILRIQQVVRGDSAAYFCASSPPGTGSQHEQYFGPGTRLTVT.

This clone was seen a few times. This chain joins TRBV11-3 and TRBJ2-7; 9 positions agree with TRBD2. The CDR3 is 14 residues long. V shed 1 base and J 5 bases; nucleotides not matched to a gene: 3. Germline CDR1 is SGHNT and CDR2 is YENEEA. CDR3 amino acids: CASSLGGGADEQYF. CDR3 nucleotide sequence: TGTGCCAGCAGCTTAGGCGGGGGGGCCGACGAGCAGTACTTC. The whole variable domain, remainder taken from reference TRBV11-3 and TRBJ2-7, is EAGVVQSPRYKIIEKKQPVAFWCNPISGHNTLYWYLQNLGQGPELLIRYENEEAVDDSQLPKDRFSAERLKGVDSTLKIQPAELGDSAVYLCASSLGGGADEQYFGPGTRLTVT.

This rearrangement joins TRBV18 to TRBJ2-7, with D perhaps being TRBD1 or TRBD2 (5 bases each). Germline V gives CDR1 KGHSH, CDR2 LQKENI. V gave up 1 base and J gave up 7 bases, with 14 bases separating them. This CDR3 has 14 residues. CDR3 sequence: CASSPHKGTGEQYF. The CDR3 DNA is TGTGCCAGCTCACCACATAAGGGGACCGGGGAGCAGTACTTC.

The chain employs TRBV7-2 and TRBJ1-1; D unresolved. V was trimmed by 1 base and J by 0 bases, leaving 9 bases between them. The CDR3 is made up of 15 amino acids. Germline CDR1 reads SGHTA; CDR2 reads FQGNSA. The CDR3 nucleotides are TGTGCCAGCAGCTTAGGGTCTTTTTTGAACACTGAAGCTTTCTTT. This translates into CASSLGSFLNTEAFF.

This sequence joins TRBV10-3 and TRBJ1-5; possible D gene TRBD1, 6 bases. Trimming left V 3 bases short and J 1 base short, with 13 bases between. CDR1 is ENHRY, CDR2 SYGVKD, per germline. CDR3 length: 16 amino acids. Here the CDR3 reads CAISEGTKPSNQPQHF. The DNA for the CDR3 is TGTGCCATCAGTGAAGGGACAAAGCCCAGCAATCAGCCCCAGCATTTT.

CDR3 in amino acids: CASSLRQGLEQYF. In DNA form, the CDR3 reads TGCGCCAGCAGCCTACGACAGGGGTTGGAGCAGTACTTC. The genes are TRBV5-1 and TRBJ2-7; TRBD1 aligns across 8 bases. The CDR3 is 13 amino acids. After removal of 4 bases from V and 7 bases from J, the junction contained 7 bases not matched to a gene. Germline values: CDR1 SGHRS, CDR2 YFSETQ.

This CDR3 is CASSPLGQGARNEQFF. Written as DNA, the CDR3 is TGTGCCAGCTCACCCTTAGGACAGGGGGCGCGAAATGAGCAGTTCTTC. The genes are TRBV18 and TRBJ2-1, with TRBD1 matching over 11 bases. The CDR3 runs to 16 residues. The V and J ends lost 3 bases and 7 bases, in that order; junction bases with no gene match: 8. From germline, CDR1 is KGHSH and CDR2 LQKENI. The complete variable domain, with remaining parts taken from reference TRBV18 and TRBJ2-1, reads NAGVMQNPRHLVRRRGQEARLRCSPMKGHSHVYWYRQLPEEGLKFMVYLQKENIIDESGMPKERFSAEFPKEGPSILRIQQVVRGDSAAYFCASSPLGQGARNEQFFGPGTRLTVL.

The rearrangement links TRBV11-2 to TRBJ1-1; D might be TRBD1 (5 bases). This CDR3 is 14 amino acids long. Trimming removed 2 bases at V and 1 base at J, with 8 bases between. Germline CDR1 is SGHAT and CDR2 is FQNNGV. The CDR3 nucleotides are TGTGCCAGCAGCTTAAGGGGCTCGAACACTGAAGCTTTCTTT. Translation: CASSLRGSNTEAFF. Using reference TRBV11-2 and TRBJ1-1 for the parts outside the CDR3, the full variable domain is EAGVAQSPRYKIIEKRQSVAFWCNPISGHATLYWYQQILGQGPKLLIQFQNNGVVDDSQLPKDRFSAERLKGVDSTLKIQPAKLEDSAVYLCASSLRGSNTEAFFGQGTRLTVV.

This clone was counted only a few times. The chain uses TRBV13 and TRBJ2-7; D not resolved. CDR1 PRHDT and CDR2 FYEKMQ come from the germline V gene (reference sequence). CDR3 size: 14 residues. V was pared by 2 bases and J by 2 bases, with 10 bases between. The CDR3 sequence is CASSLIGRTYEQYF. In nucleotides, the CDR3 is TGTGCCAGCAGCTTAATCGGACGGACCTACGAGCAGTACTTC.

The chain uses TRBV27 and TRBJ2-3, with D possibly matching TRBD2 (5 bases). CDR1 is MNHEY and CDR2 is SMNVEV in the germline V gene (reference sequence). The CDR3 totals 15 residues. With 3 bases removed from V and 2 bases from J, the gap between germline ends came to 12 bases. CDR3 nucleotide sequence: TGTGCCAGCAGTTTGCCGACTATTCCCACAGATACGCAGTATTTT. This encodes CASSLPTIPTDTQYF.

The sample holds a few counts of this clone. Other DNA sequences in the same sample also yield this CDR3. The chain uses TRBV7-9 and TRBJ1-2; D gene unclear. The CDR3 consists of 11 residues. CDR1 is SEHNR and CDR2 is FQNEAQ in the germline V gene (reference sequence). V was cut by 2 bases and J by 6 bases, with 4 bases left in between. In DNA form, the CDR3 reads TGTGCCAGCAGCTTATCAGATGGCTACACCTTC. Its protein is CASSLSDGYTF.

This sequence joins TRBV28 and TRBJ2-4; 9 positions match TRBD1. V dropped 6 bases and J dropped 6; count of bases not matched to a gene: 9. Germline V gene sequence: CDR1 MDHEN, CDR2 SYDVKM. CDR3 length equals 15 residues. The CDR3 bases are TGTGCCAGCAGCAAAACCGGGACAGGGCTAAACATTCAGTACTTC. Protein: CASSKTGTGLNIQYF.

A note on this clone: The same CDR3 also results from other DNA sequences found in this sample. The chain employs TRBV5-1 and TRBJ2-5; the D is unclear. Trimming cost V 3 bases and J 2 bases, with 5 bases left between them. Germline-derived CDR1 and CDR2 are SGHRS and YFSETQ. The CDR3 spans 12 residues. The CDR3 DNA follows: TGCGCCAGCAGCTACGATCAAGAGACCCAGTACTTC. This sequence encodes CASSYDQETQYF. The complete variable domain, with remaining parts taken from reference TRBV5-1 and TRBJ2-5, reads KAGVTQTPRYLIKTRGQQVTLSCSPISGHRSVSWYQQTPGQGLQFLFEYFSETQRNKGNFPGRFSGRQFSNSRSEMNVSTLELGDSALYLCASSYDQETQYFGPGTRLLVL.

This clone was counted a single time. The CDR3 spells CASRKQGGKTEAFF. CDR3 in DNA: TGTGCCAGCAGGAAACAGGGGGGGAAGACTGAAGCTTTCTTT. The V call is TRBV13, the J call TRBJ1-1; TRBD1 matches 8 bases. Losses at the gene ends were 6 bases for V and 5 bases for J; bases not matched to a gene: 8. This CDR3 contains 14 residues. The germline CDR1 and CDR2 sequences are PRHDT and FYEKMQ (reference sequence).

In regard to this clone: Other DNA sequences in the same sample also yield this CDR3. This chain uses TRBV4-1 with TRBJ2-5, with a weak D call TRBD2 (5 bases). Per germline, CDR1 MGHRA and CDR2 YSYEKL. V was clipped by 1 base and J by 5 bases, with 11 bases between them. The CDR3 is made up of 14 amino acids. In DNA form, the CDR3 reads TGCGCCAGCAGCCAAGCGGGAAGTGAGGAGACCCAGTACTTC. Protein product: CASSQAGSEETQYF.

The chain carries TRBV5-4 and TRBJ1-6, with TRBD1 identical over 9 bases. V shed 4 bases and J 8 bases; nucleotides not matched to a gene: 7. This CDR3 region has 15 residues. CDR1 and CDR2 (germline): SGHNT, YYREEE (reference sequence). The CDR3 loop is CASSPGQGRDSPLHF. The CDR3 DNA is TGTGCCAGCAGCCCCGGACAGGGGAGGGATTCACCCCTCCACTTT.